What follows is one T cell receptor (beta chain) and its context. The germline V gene encodes CDR1 SEHNR and CDR2 FQNEAQ (reference sequence). This CDR3 has 15 residues. The ends lost 1 base at V and 3 bases at J; junction bases unmatched: 5. This entry comes from a study of blood T cell repertoires in COVID-19. Study at large: Italy, Spain and the United States were the sources of the convalescent and acute COVID-19 samples. The analysed material was cDNA or gDNA that came from T cells, B-cell-depleted T cells, or PBMCs.

As handled by the study authors: How many nucleated cells were present was estimated from reference gene primer amplification. TCRdb's table, derived via immunoSEQ multiplex PCR, lists solely in-frame clones and lacks some. That table is the source of V, J and clone size, and D and trimming were worked out from the DNA. The data show approximately 210,000 clones, approximately 90% seen once. The source is a woman in her thirties or forties with acute or convalescent COVID-19. This rearrangement joins TRBV7-9 to TRBJ1-1; 7 bases are shared with TRBD1. The source material was peripheral blood. The DNA for the CDR3 is TGTGCCAGCAGCTTAGGAGGGGGCAGAGACACTGAAGCTTTCTTT. This gives the protein CASSLGGGRDTEAFF.